The 19 T cell receptor beta chains below were found in one sample sequenced in a study of T cells in narcolepsy. The method was immunoSEQ multiplex PCR; TCRdb's version includes in-frame clones alone and lacks a portion of them. The repertoire holds tens of thousands of clones, with around 87% as singletons. The sequenced sample was memory (CD45RA-) CD4+ T cells from blood. These receptors were obtained from a human donor in good health.

This chain joins TRBV7-8 and TRBJ1-1, with D uncertain. The CDR3 has 13 residues. CDR1 is SGHVS, CDR2 FQNEAQ, per germline. V was clipped by 5 bases and J by 4 bases, with 11 bases between them. The CDR3 region is CASSQYSSTEAFF. The CDR3 nucleotides are TGTGCCAGCAGCCAGTATAGTAGCACTGAAGCTTTCTTT.

This clone was counted once. The rearrangement links TRBV6-1 to TRBJ1-1; D may be TRBD1 (6 bases). V was cut by 1 base and J by 0 bases, with 12 bases left in between. Germline CDR1 MNHNS, CDR2 SASEGT. This CDR3 is built from 16 residues. The CDR3 nucleotides are TGTGCCAGCAGTGAAGTTGGGGGCGGACTGAACACTGAAGCTTTCTTT. Protein product: CASSEVGGGLNTEAFF.

The chain is built from TRBV11-2 and TRBJ1-2, with D hard to call. Trimming took off 2 bases at V and 7 bases at J, with 11 bases between the two ends. Germline values: CDR1 SGHAT, CDR2 FQNNGV. The CDR3 is 13 residues long. The DNA of the CDR3 is TGTGCCAGCAGCTTATTAGCGGAAGTTGGCTACACCTTC. The encoded protein is CASSLLAEVGYTF.

The chain is built from TRBV28 and TRBJ2-7; 8 nucleotides agree with TRBD1. This CDR3 spans 16 amino acids. V shed 2 bases, J shed 6 bases, and the junction held 12 bases outside the gene matches. From germline, CDR1 is MDHEN and CDR2 SYDVKM. The CDR3 DNA follows: TGTGCCAGCAGTTTACCCTTCAGGGGGCGCAGGGGCGAGCAGTACTTC. Translated, it gives CASSLPFRGRRGEQYF.

This chain joins TRBV18 and TRBJ2-5, with a possible D match to TRBD2 (5 bases). The J call may be wrong; the DNA end is better matched by TRBJ2-7. CDR3 size: 14 residues. Germline CDR1 KGHSH, CDR2 LQKENI. The CDR3 protein is CASSQDSNLYEQYF. The DNA of the CDR3 is TGTGCCAGCTCACAGGACTCCAACCTCTACGAGCAGTACTTC.

V is TRBV19 and J is TRBJ2-1; 9 bases map to TRBD1. Germline V lookup: CDR1 LNHDA, CDR2 SQIVND (reference sequence). The CDR3 loop spans 15 amino acids. V trimming: 7 bases; J trimming: 3 bases; junction bases outside the gene matches: 7. CDR3 amino acids: CASTPDRGYYNEQFF. The CDR3 nucleotides read TGTGCCAGTACCCCAGACAGGGGGTACTACAATGAGCAGTTCTTC.

This chain uses TRBV12-5 with TRBJ1-1, with D unresolved. The CDR3 spans 18 residues. Germline-derived CDR1 and CDR2 are LGHNT and FRNRAP. Between the trimmed V and J ends, which lost 3 bases and 0 bases, there was a span of 20 bases. CDR3 coding DNA: TGTGCTAGTGGTTTCACCCCCCCCGGGCGGAGTATGAACACTGAAGCTTTCTTT. It specifies CASGFTPPGRSMNTEAFF.

The rearrangement uses TRBV6-6 and TRBJ2-1; D ambiguous. The germline V gene has CDR1 MNHNY and CDR2 SVGAGI (reference sequence). This CDR3 is built from 13 residues. V was trimmed by 0 bases and J by 8 bases, leaving 8 bases between them. The CDR3 sequence is CASSYSSGYEQFF. The CDR3 DNA reads TGTGCCAGCAGTTACTCGTCGGGCTATGAGCAGTTCTTC.

The chain employs TRBV15 and TRBJ1-5, with 9 bases identical to TRBD1. Germline V CDR1 and CDR2: LNHNV, YYDKDF (reference sequence). Trimming cost V 4 bases and J 3 bases; bases outside gene matches: 7. The CDR3 has 16 residues. The CDR3 nucleotides are TGTGCCACCAGCAATACGGGACAGGGACCCAATCAGCCCCAGCATTTT. It encodes CATSNTGQGPNQPQHF.

The chain links TRBV27 to TRBJ1-3; D is unresolved. The germline CDR1 and CDR2 sequences are MNHEY and SMNVEV (reference sequence). Trimming shortened V by 6 bases and J by 0 bases, and 6 bases separated the two germline ends. The CDR3 spans 13 residues. In DNA, the CDR3 is TGTGCCAGCAGAGCCCTCTCTGGAAACACCATATATTTT. This translates into CASRALSGNTIYF.

The rearrangement links TRBV11-2 to TRBJ2-3; D is possibly TRBD1 (6 bases). V was shortened by 4 bases and J by 2 bases, with 10 bases between the two germline ends. Germline CDR1 reads SGHAT; CDR2 reads FQNNGV. This CDR3 contains 14 residues. The CDR3, as DNA: TGTGCCAGCAGCTCCCGGGACACCACAGATACGCAGTATTTT. Translated: CASSSRDTTDTQYF.

This chain joins TRBV5-1 and TRBJ1-1; D perhaps matches TRBD1 (5 bases). The V end lost 5 bases, the J end lost 0 bases, and 17 bases lay between the germline ends. The germline V gene encodes CDR1 SGHRS and CDR2 YFSETQ. The CDR3 sequence is 16 residues long. CDR3 region: CASSFLEQDLNTEAFF. The CDR3 DNA follows: TGCGCCAGCAGTTTCCTTGAACAGGATCTGAACACTGAAGCTTTCTTT.

V is TRBV28 and J is TRBJ1-1, with 7 bases aligning to TRBD1. CDR3 length equals 15 residues. Per germline, CDR1 MDHEN and CDR2 SYDVKM. J lost 2 bases, V lost 5 bases, and 8 bases had no gene match. In nucleotides, the CDR3 is TGTGCCAGCAGTCACCACCGGGACAGCAACACTGAAGCTTTCTTT. Encoded protein: CASSHHRDSNTEAFF.

The chain links TRBV4-1 to TRBJ2-7; D remains unclear. V lost 0 bases and J 4 bases, leaving 13 bases between the germline ends. Looked up from germline, CDR1 is MGHRA and CDR2 is YSYEKL. The CDR3 covers 15 residues. The CDR3 region is CASSQDTSLGYEQYF. As DNA, the CDR3 is TGCGCCAGCAGCCAAGATACGTCTCTCGGTTACGAGCAGTACTTC.

The rearrangement uses TRBV7-2 and TRBJ2-1, with 11 bases aligning to TRBD2. With 6 bases clipped from V and 6 bases from J, the junction kept 10 bases outside the gene matches. CDR1 and CDR2 (germline): SGHTA, FQGNSA. This CDR3 region has 16 residues. The CDR3, as DNA: TGTGCCAGCAGTCTTAGTGGTAGCGGGAGGGTCAATGAGCAGTTCTTC. Residues: CASSLSGSGRVNEQFF. The full variable domain, completed using reference TRBV7-2 and TRBJ2-1, is GAGVSQSPSNKVTEKGKDVELRCDPISGHTALYWYRQSLGQGLEFLIYFQGNSAPDKSGLPSDRFSAERTGGSVSTLTIQRTQQEDSAVYLCASSLSGSGRVNEQFFGPGTRLTVL.

The rearrangement joins TRBV7-9 to TRBJ1-4, with a tentative D call TRBD1 (6 bases). The V gene's germline CDR1 is SEHNR and CDR2 FQNEAQ (reference sequence). Deletions cut 3 bases from V and 5 bases from J, with 16 bases between. There are 16 residues in the CDR3. The CDR3 reads CASSLADRIENEKLFF. The CDR3 DNA sequence: TGTGCCAGCAGCTTGGCTGACAGGATTGAGAATGAAAAACTGTTTTTT.

The V and J genes are TRBV7-8 and TRBJ2-1, with D possibly matching TRBD1 (5 bases). The CDR3 spans 14 residues. The germline CDR1 and CDR2 sequences are SGHVS and FQNEAQ. V was pared by 2 bases and J by 6 bases, with 11 bases between. CDR3: CASSLSTAPNEQFF. CDR3 DNA: TGTGCCAGCAGCTTATCGACAGCCCCCAATGAGCAGTTCTTC.

The rearrangement links TRBV2 to TRBJ2-5; D is perhaps TRBD1 (5 bases). The tail of the sequence fits TRBJ2-7 better, so the J call may be wrong. This CDR3 has 14 residues. In germline, CDR1 is SNHLY, CDR2 FYNNEI. The CDR3 reads CASSESQGTYEQYF. CDR3 in DNA: TGTGCCAGCAGTGAATCCCAGGGAACCTACGAGCAGTACTTC.

This clone is a singleton in its sample. The CDR3 DNA reads TGTGCCAGCAGTTTGGGGTTGGCAGGGATGGAGAACACTGAAGCTTTCTTT. This gives the protein CASSLGLAGMENTEAFF. The chain uses TRBV28 and TRBJ1-1; TRBD1 is a possible D gene (5 bases). Germline loops: CDR1 MDHEN, CDR2 SYDVKM. V shed 3 bases and J shed 1 base, with 18 bases lying between them. The CDR3 has 17 residues.